This TCR beta chain originates from a study of T cell responses to AZD1222 COVID-19 vaccine. The method was immunoSEQ multiplex PCR; TCRdb's version includes in-frame clones alone and lacks a portion of them. The repertoire holds tens of thousands of clones, with about 85% as singletons. The study, taken as a whole, reports: Vaccination with two AZD1222 doses was followed by a rise in Spike-specific TCR breadth and depth.

A word on this clone: Its cognate antigen is unknown.

Trimming shortened V by 5 bases and J by 5 bases, and 12 bases separated the two germline ends. Germline values: CDR1 SGHNT, CDR2 YENEEA. This CDR3 contains 14 residues. J is TRBJ1-4 and V is TRBV11-3; D possibly corresponds to TRBD1 (5 bases). The source was peripheral blood, collected on day 0 of AZD1222 vaccination. This receptor was identified in an adult in good health. The CDR3, as DNA: TGTGCCAGCAGCCCAGGGTTTACCAATGAAAAACTGTTTTTT. It encodes CASSPGFTNEKLFF.